This TCR beta chain stems from a study of blood T cell repertoires in COVID-19. This clone was observed a few times. Per the original data handling: Using reference gene primer amplification, nucleated cell counts were estimated. The data were produced by immunoSEQ multiplex PCR, yet TCRdb's version contains in-frame clones alone and is incomplete. That table furnishes V, J and clone size, whereas the DNA furnished D and trimming. The sample carries 85,000 to 100,000 clones, 75% to 85% recorded once. Germline lookup yields CDR1 MNHNY and CDR2 SVGAGI (reference sequence). Trimming removed 5 bases from V and 8 bases from J, with 27 bases in between. The CDR3 totals 17 residues.

This sequence was found in a human donor in a cohort sampled during active COVID-19. The rearrangement links TRBV6-6 to TRBJ1-2; D is uncertain. Source material: peripheral blood. CDR3 nucleotide sequence: TGTGCCAGCAGTCCCCAAGGGCAGGACCCTCTAACTAGGGGCTACACCTTC. This gives the protein CASSPQGQDPLTRGYTF.